The 19 T cell receptor beta chains in this list originate from one sample, sequenced in a study of graft-versus-host responses after intestinal transplantation. The data were produced by immunoSEQ multiplex PCR, yet TCRdb's version contains in-frame clones alone and is incomplete. The sample lists fewer than 350 clones; roughly 83% were seen once. Intraepithelial and lamina propria lymphocytes were freed from processed graft tissue. Sequencing used ileum tissue, obtained approximately 35 days after intestinal transplant. These receptors were collected from a human patient who received an intestinal transplant, so some T cells may come from the graft donor.

CDR3 sequence (DNA): TGTGCCAGCTCGGATCGCGACAGGGCCAAAAACATTCAGTACTTC. Amino acid sequence: CASSDRDRAKNIQYF. This rearrangement joins TRBV18 to TRBJ2-4; TRBD1 might be the D (6 bases). The CDR3 runs to 15 residues. V was cut by 6 bases and J by 1 base, with 13 bases left in between. The germline gives CDR1 KGHSH, CDR2 LQKENI.

This sequence joins TRBV25-1 and TRBJ1-5; D is perhaps TRBD1 (5 bases). The CDR3 sequence is 13 residues long. Germline CDR1 MGHDK, CDR2 SYGVNS. Trimming left V 3 bases short and J 2 bases short, with 5 bases between. Here the CDR3 reads CASSDRGNQPQHF. CDR3 nucleotides: TGTGCCAGCAGTGACAGGGGCAATCAGCCCCAGCATTTT.

This chain connects TRBV7-9 to TRBJ1-5; weak D call: TRBD1 (5 bases). Trimming took 7 bases from V and 2 from J, leaving 15 bases between them. Germline lookup yields CDR1 SEHNR and CDR2 FQNEAQ (reference sequence). There are 15 residues in the CDR3. The CDR3, as DNA: TGTGCCAGCAACGACGGCAGGGTTGGCAATCAGCCCCAGCATTTT. It translates to CASNDGRVGNQPQHF.

This clone was observed a single time. This chain links TRBV7-9 with TRBJ2-5; perhaps TRBD1 as D (6 bases). This CDR3 has 18 residues. V dropped 1 base and J dropped 3 bases, with 21 bases sitting between them. Looked up from germline, CDR1 is SEHNR and CDR2 is FQNEAQ (reference sequence). The DNA for the CDR3 is TGTGCCAGCAGCTTAGATACAGGGCGGGCGTATGTAGAAGAGACCCAGTACTTC. This encodes CASSLDTGRAYVEETQYF.

In this sample, this clone turned up once. The genes are TRBV4-2 and TRBJ2-3; 11 bases are shared with TRBD2. The CDR3 has 16 residues. Germline V lookup: CDR1 LGHNA, CDR2 YNFKEQ. Trimming cost V 5 bases and J 4 bases; bases outside gene matches: 8. CDR3 coding DNA: TGTGCCAGCAGCTTTTCGACTAGCGGGATTTCAGATACGCAGTATTTT. Protein sequence: CASSFSTSGISDTQYF.

The chain links TRBV18 to TRBJ1-1; the D gene is possibly TRBD1 (5 bases). The CDR3 consists of 16 residues. The germline gives CDR1 KGHSH, CDR2 LQKENI. Trimming pared 4 bases from V and 6 bases from J, leaving 21 bases between. The CDR3 here is CASSLGPPSGWAEAFF. The CDR3 DNA reads TGTGCCAGCTCACTAGGGCCTCCGTCAGGGTGGGCTGAAGCTTTCTTT.

This chain uses TRBV19 with TRBJ2-7, with no clear D. This CDR3 spans 13 amino acids. Germline CDR1 and CDR2: LNHDA and SQIVND (reference sequence). V was shortened by 3 bases and J by 6 bases, with 12 bases between the two germline ends. The CDR3 is CASSIILPGEQYF. The CDR3 bases are TGTGCCAGTAGTATCATACTCCCGGGCGAGCAGTACTTC.

Regarding this clone: The junction and the germline gene differ at one end; a read error may be behind it. The chain recombines TRBV7-2 with TRBJ2-5; 12 positions match TRBD2. The DNA end is more similar to TRBJ2-7, so the J call may be wrong. The CDR3 totals 13 residues. CDR1 and CDR2 from the germline V gene are SGHTA and FQGNSA. The CDR3: CASSLAGGYEQYF. The CDR3 region has the DNA TGTGCCAGCAGCCTAGCGGGGGGGTACGAGCAGTACTTC.

The rearrangement links TRBV6-5 to TRBJ2-4; D remains unclear. Germline V CDR1 and CDR2: MNHEY, SVGAGI. V lost 0 bases and J lost 7, with 7 bases in between. The CDR3 is 13 amino acids. CDR3 coding DNA: TGTGCCAGCAGTTACTCGGAGTGGAACATTCAGTACTTC. It is translated as CASSYSEWNIQYF.

This chain joins TRBV7-6 and TRBJ1-4, with TRBD1 identical over 8 bases. CDR3 size: 15 residues. CDR1 and CDR2 from the germline V gene are SGHVS and FNYEAQ. V gave up 5 bases and J gave up 13 bases; unmatched junction bases: 15. The CDR3 region has the DNA TGTGCCAGCAGCCCGCAAACAGGGGGGGGCGGCTTACTGTTTTTT. As protein: CASSPQTGGGGLLFF.

The rearrangement links TRBV7-9 to TRBJ1-5; D gene uncertain. V lost 0 bases and J lost 3, with 0 bases in between. In germline, CDR1 is SEHNR, CDR2 FQNEAQ (reference sequence). This CDR3 spans 12 amino acids. DNA for the CDR3: TGTGCCAGCAGCTTAGCCAATCAGCCCCAGCATTTT. This translates into CASSLANQPQHF.

The chain couples TRBV2 to TRBJ1-5; D is uncertain. The V and J ends lost 4 bases and 3 bases respectively, with 7 bases between them. This CDR3 is 13 amino acids long. Per the germline V gene, CDR1 is SNHLY and CDR2 is FYNNEI. The CDR3 reads CASSGSNNQPQHF. The DNA of the CDR3 is TGTGCCAGCAGTGGGAGTAACAATCAGCCCCAGCATTTT.

This chain uses TRBV5-6 with TRBJ2-3, with D possibly matching TRBD2 (6 bases). Germline V CDR1 and CDR2: SGHDT, YYEEEE. This CDR3 has 15 amino acids. Trimming cost V 0 bases and J 5 bases, with 13 bases left between them. The CDR3: CASSLGWGAGDTQYF. In DNA form, the CDR3 reads TGTGCCAGCAGCTTGGGATGGGGAGCGGGAGATACGCAGTATTTT.

In DNA, the CDR3 is TGCAGCGTTGCTTGGCGGGGGGCCCGGGGAACCCAGTACTTC. Its protein is CSVAWRGARGTQYF. The V and J genes are TRBV29-1 and TRBJ2-5; 8 nucleotides line up with TRBD2. CDR1 and CDR2 (germline): SQVTM, ANQGSEA. Losses at the gene ends were 4 bases for V and 8 bases for J; bases not matched to a gene: 12. The CDR3 length is 14 residues.

This clone has only a few counts. J is TRBJ2-7 and V is TRBV2; 9 nucleotides align to TRBD1. This CDR3 contains 12 residues. CDR1 and CDR2 from the germline V gene are SNHLY and FYNNEI. V lost 6 bases to trimming and J lost 3 bases; unmatched junction nucleotides: 0. The CDR3 sequence is CASRTGGYEQYF. CDR3 coding DNA: TGTGCCAGCAGGACAGGGGGCTACGAGCAGTACTTC.

A few counts support this clone. The DNA for the CDR3 is TGTGCCAGCAGCCCAAGGACAGACAATCAGCCCCAGCATTTT. Translating it yields CASSPRTDNQPQHF. V is TRBV25-1 and J is TRBJ1-5, with D maybe TRBD1 (6 bases). Germline V gives CDR1 MGHDK, CDR2 SYGVNS. The CDR3 spans 14 residues. V was pared by 6 bases and J by 3 bases, with 12 bases between.

V usage is TRBV7-2 and J usage is TRBJ2-2, with 13 bases matching TRBD2. The germline CDR1 and CDR2 sequences are SGHTA and FQGNSA. There are 20 residues in the CDR3. V was clipped by 0 bases and J by 7 bases; unmatched bases: 14. The CDR3: CASSLASPGLAGVQNGELFF. The CDR3 DNA reads TGTGCCAGCAGCTTAGCCTCCCCCGGACTAGCGGGAGTTCAGAACGGGGAGCTGTTTTTT.

Remarks on this clone: Other DNA sequences in the same sample also yield this CDR3. This chain joins TRBV7-9 and TRBJ2-3; the D gene could be TRBD1 or TRBD2 (5 bases each). The ends were cut back, 4 bases at V and 3 bases at J, with 11 bases in the middle. From germline, CDR1 is SEHNR and CDR2 FQNEAQ (reference sequence). The CDR3 extends over 14 amino acids. CDR3 bases: TGTGCCAGCAGCTGGGACCACTATACAGATACGCAGTATTTT. This encodes CASSWDHYTDTQYF.

In its sample, this clone was seen once. The rearrangement links TRBV27 to TRBJ2-7; 8 bases are shared with TRBD1. CDR3 size: 15 residues. The germline CDR1 and CDR2 sequences are MNHEY and SMNVEV (reference sequence). After removal of 3 bases from V and 0 bases from J, the junction contained 4 bases not matched to a gene. The CDR3 protein is CASSFRTGSSYEQYF. In DNA form, the CDR3 reads TGTGCCAGCAGTTTTCGGACAGGGAGCTCCTACGAGCAGTACTTC.